The 6 T cell receptor beta chains presented below share a single source sample, sequenced in a study of OX40 agonist ivuxolimab in advanced cancers. The protocol was immunoSEQ multiplex PCR, while the TCRdb copy is restricted to in-frame clones and leaves out a portion. In the table there are about 80,000 clones, around 80% of which are singletons. This specimen consisted of CD4+ or CD8+ T cells sorted from blood, obtained in a trial of the OX40 agonist ivuxolimab. These receptors were collected from an adult with an advanced solid tumor such as melanoma, head and neck, liver or kidney cancer.

The V and J genes are TRBV5-1 and TRBJ1-1; 7 bases agree with TRBD1. V gave up 3 bases and J gave up 0 bases; unmatched junction bases: 8. Germline loops: CDR1 SGHRS, CDR2 YFSETQ. CDR3 size: 16 residues. CDR3 residues: CASSSQTGPLNTEAFF. The CDR3 nucleotides are TGCGCCAGCAGCTCGCAGACAGGGCCCTTGAACACTGAAGCTTTCTTT.

The chain joins TRBV4-1 to TRBJ1-4; 8 nucleotides align to TRBD1. The CDR3 contains 16 residues. After removal of 4 bases from V and 2 bases from J, the junction contained 6 bases not matched to a gene. Germline V gives CDR1 MGHRA, CDR2 YSYEKL. The CDR3 sequence is CASSPGQGRTNEKLFF. The CDR3 region has the DNA TGCGCCAGCAGCCCCGGACAGGGTCGGACTAATGAAAAACTGTTTTTT.

The rearrangement links TRBV6-5 to TRBJ2-7, with D possibly matching TRBD2 (6 bases). Germline CDR1 and CDR2: MNHEY and SVGAGI. The CDR3 has 15 amino acids. V lost 2 bases, J lost 2 bases, and 13 bases lay in between. The CDR3 sequence is CASSYSGQGAYEQYF. In DNA form, the CDR3 reads TGTGCCAGCAGTTACAGCGGGCAGGGAGCCTACGAGCAGTACTTC.

CDR3: CASSNPGNEQFF. For the CDR3, the DNA is TGTGCCAGCAGCAACCCTGGGAATGAGCAGTTCTTC. The chain links TRBV6-1 to TRBJ2-1, with no clear D. The CDR3 extends over 12 amino acids. From germline, CDR1 is MNHNS and CDR2 SASEGT. The V end was cut by 6 bases, the J end by 7 bases, with 10 bases between.

The chain combines TRBV5-4 with TRBJ1-2, with 7 bases that match TRBD1. The J segment lost 7 bases and the V segment lost 4 bases, leaving 13 bases of the junction unmatched. From germline, CDR1 is SGHNT and CDR2 YYREEE (reference sequence). The CDR3 consists of 15 residues. The DNA for the CDR3 is TGTGCCAGCAGCGCCCAAACAGGGGACGGGGGTGGCTACACCTTC. Its protein product is CASSAQTGDGGGYTF.

The chain is built from TRBV4-2 and TRBJ2-5; 11 bases match TRBD2. The J call is in doubt because the DNA end fits TRBJ2-7 better. The CDR3 spans 16 residues. The germline gives CDR1 LGHNA, CDR2 YNFKEQ. For the CDR3, the DNA is TGTGCCAGCAGCCACCTTAGCGGGAGGGCCCCATACGAGCAGTACTTC. Protein sequence: CASSHLSGRAPYEQYF.